This T cell receptor beta chain emerged from a study of metastatic and nonmetastatic thyroid tumors. TCRdb re-processed the PCR reads through MiXCR. The top ten clones hold roughly 8% of a sample with just under 20,000 clones, under 25% of them seen once. J lost 4 bases, V lost 2 bases, and 7 bases had no gene match. CDR1 is DFQATT and CDR2 is SNEGSKA in the germline V gene (reference sequence). The CDR3 consists of 15 residues. No treatment of any kind had been given to any patient before thyroid surgery. This receptor was taken from a female donor with papillary thyroid cancer or a benign thyroid nodule (not recorded which). Some clones in this sample may be carry-over from other donors' samples. This chain connects TRBV20-1 to TRBJ2-1, with 8 bases matching TRBD1. Sample: adjacent normal tissue. The CDR3 is CSARHRDRSYNEQFF. The CDR3 bases are TGCAGTGCTAGACACCGGGACAGGTCTTACAATGAGCAGTTCTTC.